What follows is one T cell receptor beta chain and its context. Its antigen is currently unknown. This entry comes from a study of CD8 T cells in ankylosing spondylitis. Findings and limits, study-wide: Several of the motif variants were reported before in synovial fluid and blood from reactive arthritis. From matched ankylosing spondylitis synovial fluid, disease-linked clones were reportedly recovered at significantly enriched levels. Disease-linked clones displayed a CD8+ phenotype and appeared relatively rarely in peripheral blood.

MiXCR was run by TCRdb on the 5' RACE reads, yielding one entry per CDR3 protein. The sample holds approximately 110,000 distinct CDR3 sequences, approximately 25% seen once. The CDR3 runs 17 residues. Germline values: CDR1 KGHDR, CDR2 SFDVKD. V gave up 1 base and J gave up 7 bases; unmatched junction bases: 11. What was sequenced was synovial fluid, either unsorted or a sorted T cell fraction (not recorded which). The clonotype comes from a male donor with ankylosing spondylitis. V usage is TRBV24-1 and J usage is TRBJ2-1; 8 bases agree with TRBD2. CDR3 sequence reads: CATSDFEGTSRLNEQFF. For the CDR3, the DNA is TGTGCCACCAGTGATTTTGAGGGGACTAGTAGATTGAATGAGCAGTTCTTC.